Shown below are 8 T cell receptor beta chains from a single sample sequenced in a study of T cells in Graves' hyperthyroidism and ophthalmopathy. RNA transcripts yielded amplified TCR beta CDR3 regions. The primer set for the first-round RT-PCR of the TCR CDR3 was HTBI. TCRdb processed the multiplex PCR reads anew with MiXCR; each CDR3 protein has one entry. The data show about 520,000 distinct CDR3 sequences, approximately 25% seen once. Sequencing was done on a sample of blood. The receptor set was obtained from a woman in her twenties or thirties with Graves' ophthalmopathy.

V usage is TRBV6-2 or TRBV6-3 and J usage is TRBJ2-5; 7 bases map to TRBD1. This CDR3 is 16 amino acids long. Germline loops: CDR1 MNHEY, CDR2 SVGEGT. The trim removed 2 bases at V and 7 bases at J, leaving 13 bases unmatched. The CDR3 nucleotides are TGTGCCAGCAGTTACGCGTGGGACAGCATGGCGGGGACCCAGTACTTC. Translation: CASSYAWDSMAGTQYF.

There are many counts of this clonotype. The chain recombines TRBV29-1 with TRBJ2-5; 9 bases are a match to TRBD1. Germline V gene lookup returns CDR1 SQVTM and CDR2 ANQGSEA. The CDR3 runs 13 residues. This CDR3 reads CSGTGTGRETQYF. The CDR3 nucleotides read TGCAGTGGTACCGGGACAGGGCGAGAGACCCAGTACTTC.

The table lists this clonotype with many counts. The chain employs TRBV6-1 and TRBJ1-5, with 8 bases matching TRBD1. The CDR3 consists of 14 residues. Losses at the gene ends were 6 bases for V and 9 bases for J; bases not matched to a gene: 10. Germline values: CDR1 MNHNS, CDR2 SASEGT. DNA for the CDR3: TGTGCCAGCAGCCCGGACAGGGCGTTGAGGCCCCAGCATTTT. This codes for CASSPDRALRPQHF.

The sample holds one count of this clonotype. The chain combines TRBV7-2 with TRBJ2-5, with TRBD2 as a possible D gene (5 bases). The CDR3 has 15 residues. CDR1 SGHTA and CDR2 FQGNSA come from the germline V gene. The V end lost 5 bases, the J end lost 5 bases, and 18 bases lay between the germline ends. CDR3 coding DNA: TGTGCCAGCAGCGACATATGGAGGTCTGTTGAGACCCAGTACTTC. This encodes CASSDIWRSVETQYF.

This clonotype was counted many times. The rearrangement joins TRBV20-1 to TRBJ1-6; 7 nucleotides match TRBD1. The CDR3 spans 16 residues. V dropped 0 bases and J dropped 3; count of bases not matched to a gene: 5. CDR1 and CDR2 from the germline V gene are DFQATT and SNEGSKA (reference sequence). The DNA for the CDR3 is TGCAGTGCTAGAGAGACAGGGCGAAACTATAATTCACCCCTCCACTTT. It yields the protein CSARETGRNYNSPLHF.

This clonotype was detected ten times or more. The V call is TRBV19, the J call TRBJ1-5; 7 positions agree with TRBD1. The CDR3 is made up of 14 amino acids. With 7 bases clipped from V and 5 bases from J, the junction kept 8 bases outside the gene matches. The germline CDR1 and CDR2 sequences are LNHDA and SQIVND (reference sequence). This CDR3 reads CASTPGQADQPQHF. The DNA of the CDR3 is TGTGCCAGTACTCCAGGACAGGCGGATCAGCCCCAGCATTTT.

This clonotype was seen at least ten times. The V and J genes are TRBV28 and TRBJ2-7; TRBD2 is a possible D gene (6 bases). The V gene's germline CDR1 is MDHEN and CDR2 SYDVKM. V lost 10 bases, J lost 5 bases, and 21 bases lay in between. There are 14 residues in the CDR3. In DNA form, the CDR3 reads TGTGCCACCTCGAGGTCGGGAGTTGACAACGAGCAGTACTTC. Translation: CATSRSGVDNEQYF.

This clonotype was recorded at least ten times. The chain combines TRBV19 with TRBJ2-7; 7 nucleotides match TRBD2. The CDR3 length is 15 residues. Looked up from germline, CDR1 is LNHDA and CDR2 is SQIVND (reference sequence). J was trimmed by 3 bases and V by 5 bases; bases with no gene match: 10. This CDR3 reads CASSENSGANYEQYF. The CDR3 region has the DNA TGTGCCAGTAGTGAGAACAGCGGGGCGAACTACGAGCAGTACTTC.